A selection of T cell receptor beta chains follows, all from one sample in a study of Ad26.COV2.S vaccination and SARS-CoV-2 variants. TCRdb's table, derived via immunoSEQ multiplex PCR, lists solely in-frame clones and lacks some. The data show a few hundred thousand clones, with 70% to 90% seen just once and 3% to 4% held by the top ten. The specimen was peripheral blood, collected in a trial of Ad26.COV2.S vaccine versus placebo. The source of these receptors is a person aged 18 to 65 who received the Ad26.COV2.S COVID-19 vaccine or a placebo. The CDR3 runs from the conserved cysteine through the conserved F or W. A D gene is named only where the DNA matches it firmly. Rows may omit the clone size; those that give it use once, few, many or a size class.

cdr3_length	v_call	clone_size	j_call	d_call	cdr3_nt	cdr3_aa
14	TRBV3-1/TRBV3-2	.	TRBJ2-7	TRBD2	TGTGCCAGCAGCCAATCGGGAGGGACCTACGAGCAGTACTTC	CASSQSGGTYEQYF
19	TRBV11-2	.	TRBJ2-4	.	TGTGCCAGCAGTCCAAGACTAGGGCCCCCTCCACTAGCCAAAAACATTCAGTACTTC	CASSPRLGPPPLAKNIQYF
14	TRBV27	.	TRBJ2-7	TRBD2	TGTGCCACCGGGATAGGACTAGCGGGCTACGAGCAGTACTTC	CATGIGLAGYEQYF
14	TRBV27	.	TRBJ2-2	.	TGTGCCAGCAGCTATCAGGGGAACACCGGGGAGCTGTTTTTT	CASSYQGNTGELFF
13	TRBV12-3/TRBV12-4	.	TRBJ1-1	.	TGTGCCAGCACGGGCCAGTTCACAACTGAAGCTTTCTTT	CASTGQFTTEAFF
16	TRBV7-9	.	TRBJ2-1	.	TGTGCCAGCAGCTTAGACGGGGGGCGTTCGCGGAATGAGCAGTTCTTC	CASSLDGGRSRNEQFF
20	TRBV27	.	TRBJ2-2	TRBD2	TGTGCCAGCAGTTTAGCCGGGACTAGCGGGAGGGCCGGTGTACCCGGGGAGCTGTTTTTT	CASSLAGTSGRAGVPGELFF
15	TRBV7-8	.	TRBJ2-2	TRBD1	TGTGCCAGCAGCCAACGGACAGGAGCGACCGGGGAGCTGTTTTTT	CASSQRTGATGELFF
15	TRBV3-1/TRBV3-2	.	TRBJ1-2	TRBD1	TGTGCCAGCAGCCAAGCGACAGGGGTTTTCTCTGGCTACACCTTC	CASSQATGVFSGYTF
14	TRBV6-2/TRBV6-3	.	TRBJ2-1	TRBD2	TGTGCCAGCAGTTACGTAGCGGGGTTTAATGAGCAGTTCTTC	CASSYVAGFNEQFF
13	TRBV10-3	.	TRBJ2-5	TRBD2	TGTGCCATCAGTGAGTCGGGGGGGATGACCCAGTACTTC	CAISESGGMTQYF
17	TRBV5-1	.	TRBJ2-5	.	TGCGCCAGCAGCTTGGCCAAGGACAGTCGGGGCCCAGAGACCCAGTACTTC	CASSLAKDSRGPETQYF
19	TRBV5-1	.	TRBJ1-1	.	TGCGCCAGCGGAAGTCCGGACCAATCCGCGACAGGCGGTAACACTGAAGCTTTCTTT	CASGSPDQSATGGNTEAFF
17	TRBV29-1	.	TRBJ2-5	TRBD1	TGCAGCGTTGATGCTGGACAGGGGTTTAATTCTTGGGAGACCCAGTACTTC	CSVDAGQGFNSWETQYF
14	TRBV7-7	.	TRBJ2-3	.	TGTGCCAGCAGCCGGGACACTTTCACAGATACGCAGTATTTT	CASSRDTFTDTQYF
15	TRBV19	.	TRBJ1-1	.	TGTGCCAGTAGTCTCCAAGGGGTTTTGGGCACTGAAGCTTTCTTT	CASSLQGVLGTEAFF
15	TRBV11-2	few	TRBJ2-2	TRBD1	TGTGCCAGCAGCTTGGGGACAGGGGTTAACGGGGAGCTGTTTTTT	CASSLGTGVNGELFF
15	TRBV19	.	TRBJ2-7	TRBD1	TGTGCCAGTAGTCTTACCGGGACAGGCTCCTACGAGCAGTACTTC	CASSLTGTGSYEQYF
15	TRBV7-6	.	TRBJ2-7	TRBD1	TGTGCCAGCAGCTTAGGTACAGGGGGCGGATACGAGCAGTACTTC	CASSLGTGGGYEQYF
16	TRBV7-8	.	TRBJ1-1	.	TGTGCCAGCAGCTCCTATTTCAGGGCCATGAACACTGAAGCTTTCTTT	CASSSYFRAMNTEAFF
14	TRBV6-5	once	TRBJ1-6	.	TGTGCCAGCTGCCAGGGATTTGAAAATTCACCCCTCCACTTT	CASCQGFENSPLHF
15	TRBV30	once	TRBJ1-4	.	TGTGCCTGGAGTGTACGGTTGAGTGACAATGAAAAACTGTTTTTT	CAWSVRLSDNEKLFF
14	TRBV5-1	.	TRBJ2-7	.	TGCGCCAGCAGCTTGGCCGGCAGCCTCTACGAGCAGTACTTC	CASSLAGSLYEQYF
16	TRBV7-2	.	TRBJ2-7	.	TGTGCCAGCAGCTTGTATATATTTGGGGCCCCCTACGAGCAGTACTTC	CASSLYIFGAPYEQYF
13	TRBV7-6	.	TRBJ2-7	.	TGTGCCAGCAGCTTAGGTGGGAACTACGAGCAGTACTTC	CASSLGGNYEQYF
11	TRBV29-1	.	TRBJ2-7	.	TGCAGCGTCGAGAAGGGAGACGAGCAGTACTTC	CSVEKGDEQYF
18	TRBV19	.	TRBJ2-1	TRBD2	TGTGCCAGTAGTATGTCCAGCGGGAGTGTCGGGGTCTACAATGAGCAGTTCTTC	CASSMSSGSVGVYNEQFF
13	TRBV7-9	once	TRBJ1-1	.	TGTGCCAGCAGCTACCAGGAGGGGACTGAAGCTTTCTTT	CASSYQEGTEAFF
15	TRBV14	.	TRBJ2-2	TRBD1	TGTGCCAGCAGCCAAGGAGACAGGGGTTCCGGGGAGCTGTTTTTT	CASSQGDRGSGELFF
13	TRBV2	.	TRBJ1-2	.	TGTGCCAGCAGTGAAGACAGGCCCTATGGCTACACCTTC	CASSEDRPYGYTF
13	TRBV12-3/TRBV12-4	.	TRBJ1-1	.	TGTGCCAGCAGTTTTCGGGGGAACACTGAAGCTTTCTTT	CASSFRGNTEAFF
14	TRBV9	.	TRBJ1-4	.	TGTGCCAGCAGCCCCCACCGTGTGGCTGAAAAACTGTTTTTT	CASSPHRVAEKLFF
13	TRBV29-1	.	TRBJ2-5	TRBD1	TGCAGCGTTGGAGGGACAGGACAAGAGACTCAGTACTTC	CSVGGTGQETQYF
13	TRBV5-6	few	TRBJ2-5	.	TGTGCCAGCAGCTCGGACATTCAAGAGACCCAGTACTTC	CASSSDIQETQYF
16	TRBV4-2	.	TRBJ2-2	TRBD2	TGTGCCAGCAGCCAAGAACTAGCGGCGAAAACCGGGGAGCTGTTTTTT	CASSQELAAKTGELFF
11	TRBV5-6	.	TRBJ1-2	.	TGTGCCAGCAGCACTACAGGGTCCAGCACCTTC	CASSTTGSSTF
16	TRBV16	.	TRBJ1-4	TRBD1	TGTGCCAGCAGCCAATTTCCACCGGGACAGGGCGAAAAACTGTTTTTT	CASSQFPPGQGEKLFF
13	TRBV11-1	.	TRBJ1-1	.	TGTGCCAGCAGCTTAGCCCGCGGCCTCGAAGCTTTCTTT	CASSLARGLEAFF
15	TRBV6-5	.	TRBJ1-6	TRBD1	TGTGCCAGCAGAACCACAGACAGGGGAATTTCTTCCCTCCACTTT	CASRTTDRGISSLHF
15	TRBV10-3	.	TRBJ2-1	TRBD2	TGTGCCATCAGTGAGTCTAGCGGGAGAGTGAATGAGCAGTTCTTC	CAISESSGRVNEQFF